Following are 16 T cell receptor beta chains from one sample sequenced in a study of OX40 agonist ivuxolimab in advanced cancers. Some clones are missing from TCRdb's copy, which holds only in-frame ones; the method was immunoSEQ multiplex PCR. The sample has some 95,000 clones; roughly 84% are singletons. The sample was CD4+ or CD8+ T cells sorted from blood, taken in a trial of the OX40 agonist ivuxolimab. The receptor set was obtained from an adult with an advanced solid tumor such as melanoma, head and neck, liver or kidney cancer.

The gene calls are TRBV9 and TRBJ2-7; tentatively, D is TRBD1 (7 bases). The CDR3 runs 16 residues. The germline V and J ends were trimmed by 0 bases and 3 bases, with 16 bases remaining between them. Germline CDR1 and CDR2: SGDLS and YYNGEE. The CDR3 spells CASSVGVGGGFYEQYF. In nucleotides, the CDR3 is TGTGCCAGCAGCGTAGGCGTCGGAGGGGGCTTCTACGAGCAGTACTTC.

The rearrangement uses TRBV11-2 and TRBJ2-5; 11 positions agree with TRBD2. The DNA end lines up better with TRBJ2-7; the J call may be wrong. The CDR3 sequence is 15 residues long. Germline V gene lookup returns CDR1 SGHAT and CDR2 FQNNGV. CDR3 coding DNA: TGTGCCAGCAGCCCGAGGACTAGCGGGCCCTACGAGCAGTACTTC. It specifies CASSPRTSGPYEQYF.

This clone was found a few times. This CDR3 is CASSRRDSPYNEQFF. The CDR3 DNA reads TGTGCCAGCAGTCGCCGAGACTCACCCTACAATGAGCAGTTCTTC. V is TRBV7-3 and J is TRBJ2-1; D is undetermined. Germline V lookup: CDR1 SGHTA, CDR2 FQGTGA. Trimming left V 6 bases short and J 2 bases short, with 14 bases between. The CDR3 is 15 amino acids.

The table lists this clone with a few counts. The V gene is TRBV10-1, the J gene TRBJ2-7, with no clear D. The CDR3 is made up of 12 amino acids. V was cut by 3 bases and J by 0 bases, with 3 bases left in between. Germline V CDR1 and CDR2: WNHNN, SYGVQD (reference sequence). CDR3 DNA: TGCGCCAGCAGTGAAAACTCCTACGAGCAGTACTTC. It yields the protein CASSENSYEQYF.

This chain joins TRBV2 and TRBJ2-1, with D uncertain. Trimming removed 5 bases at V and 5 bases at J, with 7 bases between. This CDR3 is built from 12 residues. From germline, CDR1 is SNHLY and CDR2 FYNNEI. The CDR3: CASSLLDNEQFF. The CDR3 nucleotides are TGTGCCAGCAGTTTGTTGGACAATGAGCAGTTCTTC.

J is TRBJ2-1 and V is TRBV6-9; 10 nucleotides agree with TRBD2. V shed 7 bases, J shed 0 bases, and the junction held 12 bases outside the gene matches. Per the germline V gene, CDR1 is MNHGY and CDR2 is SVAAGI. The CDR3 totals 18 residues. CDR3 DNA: TGTGCCAGCATCCCCCACCCCTTAGCGGGAGGCTCCTACAATGAGCAGTTCTTC. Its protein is CASIPHPLAGGSYNEQFF.

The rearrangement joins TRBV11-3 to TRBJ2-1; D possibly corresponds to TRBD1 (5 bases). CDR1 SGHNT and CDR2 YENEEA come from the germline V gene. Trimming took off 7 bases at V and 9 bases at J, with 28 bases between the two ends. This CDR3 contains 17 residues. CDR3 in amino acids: CASTKTITDIPSAEQFF. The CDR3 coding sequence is TGTGCCAGCACCAAAACGATTACGGACATTCCTTCGGCTGAGCAGTTCTTC.

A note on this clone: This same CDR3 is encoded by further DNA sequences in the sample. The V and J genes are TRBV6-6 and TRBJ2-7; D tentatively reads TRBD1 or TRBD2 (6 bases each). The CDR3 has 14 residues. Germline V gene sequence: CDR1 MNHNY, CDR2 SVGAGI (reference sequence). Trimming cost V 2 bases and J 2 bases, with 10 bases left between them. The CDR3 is CASSYEGGPYEQYF. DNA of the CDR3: TGTGCCAGCAGTTACGAGGGGGGCCCCTACGAGCAGTACTTC.

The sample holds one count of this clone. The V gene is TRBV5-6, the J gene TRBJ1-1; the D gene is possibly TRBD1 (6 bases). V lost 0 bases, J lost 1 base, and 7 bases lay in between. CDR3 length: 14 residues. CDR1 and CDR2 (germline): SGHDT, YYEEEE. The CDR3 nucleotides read TGTGCCAGCAGCTTGGCCAGGGGGAACACTGAAGCTTTCTTT. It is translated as CASSLARGNTEAFF.

The CDR3 is CASEGEGQPQHF. The CDR3 DNA sequence: TGTGCCAGTGAGGGTGAGGGTCAGCCCCAGCATTTT. The chain has TRBV28 and TRBJ1-5; D gene ambiguous. The CDR3 consists of 12 residues. Between the trimmed V and J ends, which lost 9 bases and 6 bases, there was a span of 12 bases. Looked up from germline, CDR1 is MDHEN and CDR2 is SYDVKM.

The CDR3 DNA reads as TGTGCCAGCAGCTCGGTCGGGGAGGGTGGGGAGACCCAGTACTTC. Its translation is CASSSVGEGGETQYF. The V call is TRBV5-6, the J call TRBJ2-5, with TRBD2 matching 7 bases. Trimming took 3 bases from V and 5 from J; bases not matched to a gene: 10. Germline-derived CDR1 and CDR2 are SGHDT and YYEEEE. The CDR3 runs to 15 residues.

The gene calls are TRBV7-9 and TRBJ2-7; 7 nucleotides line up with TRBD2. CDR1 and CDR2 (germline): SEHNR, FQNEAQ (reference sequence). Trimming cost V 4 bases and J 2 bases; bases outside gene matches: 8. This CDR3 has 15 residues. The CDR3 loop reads CASSSLAGSTYEQYF. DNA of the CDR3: TGTGCCAGCAGCTCGTTAGCGGGTTCCACCTACGAGCAGTACTTC.

CDR3 amino acids: CASSTGLGNTEAFF. The CDR3 DNA sequence: TGTGCCAGCAGTACAGGGCTGGGGAACACTGAAGCTTTCTTT. The chain recombines TRBV2 with TRBJ1-1; D may be TRBD1 (6 bases). Germline V gene lookup returns CDR1 SNHLY and CDR2 FYNNEI. This CDR3 region has 14 residues. V gave up 5 bases and J gave up 1 base, with 11 bases separating them.

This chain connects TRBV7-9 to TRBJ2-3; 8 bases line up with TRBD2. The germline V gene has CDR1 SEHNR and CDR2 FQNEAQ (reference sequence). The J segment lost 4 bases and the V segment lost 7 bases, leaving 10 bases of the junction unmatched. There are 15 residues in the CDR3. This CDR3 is CASTFLGGASDTQYF. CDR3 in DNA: TGTGCCAGCACATTTCTCGGGGGGGCTTCAGATACGCAGTATTTT.

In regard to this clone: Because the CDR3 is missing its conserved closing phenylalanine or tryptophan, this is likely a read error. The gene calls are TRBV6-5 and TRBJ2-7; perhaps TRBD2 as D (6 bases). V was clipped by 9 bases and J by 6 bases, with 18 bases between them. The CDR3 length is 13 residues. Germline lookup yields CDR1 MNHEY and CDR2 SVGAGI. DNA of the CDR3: TGTGCCAGTTTGGCCTTTGCGGAGGGCGAGCAGTACTGC. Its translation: CASLAFAEGEQYC.

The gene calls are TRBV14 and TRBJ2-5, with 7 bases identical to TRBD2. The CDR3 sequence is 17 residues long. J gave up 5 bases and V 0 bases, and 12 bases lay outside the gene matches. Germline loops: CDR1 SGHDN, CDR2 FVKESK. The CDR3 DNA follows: TGTGCCAGCAGCCAAGACGTCGAGTGGGGGGGGAGTGAGACCCAGTACTTC. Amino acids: CASSQDVEWGGSETQYF.